A selection of T cell receptor beta chains follows, all from one sample in a study of shared clonotypes between healthy human individuals. Sequenced by immunoSEQ multiplex PCR; TCRdb stores in-frame clones only, minus some. This table has approximately 600,000 clones, about 95% appearing once. Material for sequencing was naive CD8+ T cells sorted from blood. The receptors come from a woman aged 25 to 39 in good health. CDR3s include the opening cysteine and the closing phenylalanine or tryptophan. The order of the fields is V gene, D gene, clone size, J gene, CDR3 protein, CDR3 DNA. The D gene is left open where the match is weak. For some rows the clone size is stated as once, few or many, or as a class when expanded; others skip it.

V gene: TRBV6-5
D gene: TRBD2
clone size: NA
J gene: TRBJ2-1
CDR3 protein: CASSYSAGEVNNEQFF
CDR3 DNA: TGTGCCAGCAGTTACTCGGCGGGAGAAGTTAACAATGAGCAGTTCTTC

V gene: TRBV28
D gene: TRBD2
clone size: once
J gene: TRBJ2-5
CDR3 protein: CATRGASGSMVLETQYF
CDR3 DNA: TGTGCCACTCGAGGCGCTAGCGGGAGTATGGTTCTAGAGACCCAGTACTTC

V gene: TRBV4-2
D gene: NA
clone size: NA
J gene: TRBJ2-1
CDR3 protein: CASSQDTGSSYNEQFF
CDR3 DNA: TGTGCCAGCAGCCAAGATACGGGGTCCTCCTACAATGAGCAGTTCTTC

V gene: TRBV2
D gene: NA
clone size: NA
J gene: TRBJ1-1
CDR3 protein: CASSGEAPEAFF
CDR3 DNA: TGTGCCAGCAGTGGGGAGGCTCCAGAAGCTTTCTTT

V gene: TRBV19
D gene: NA
clone size: NA
J gene: TRBJ2-5
CDR3 protein: CASSMWRADQETQYF
CDR3 DNA: TGTGCCAGTAGTATGTGGAGGGCAGATCAAGAGACCCAGTACTTC

V gene: TRBV5-1
D gene: NA
clone size: once
J gene: TRBJ2-5
CDR3 protein: CASSLLAGETQYF
CDR3 DNA: TGCGCCAGCAGCTTATTGGCCGGGGAGACCCAGTACTTC

V gene: TRBV7-9
D gene: NA
clone size: NA
J gene: TRBJ1-2
CDR3 protein: CASSPDGIYGYTF
CDR3 DNA: TGTGCCAGCAGCCCCGACGGAATCTATGGCTACACCTTC

V gene: TRBV13
D gene: NA
clone size: NA
J gene: TRBJ2-5
CDR3 protein: CASIKWGGQETQYF
CDR3 DNA: TGTGCCAGCATTAAATGGGGAGGACAAGAGACCCAGTACTTC

V gene: TRBV6-4
D gene: NA
clone size: NA
J gene: TRBJ2-1
CDR3 protein: CASSDGSYNEQFF
CDR3 DNA: TGTGCCAGCAGTGACGGCTCCTACAATGAGCAGTTCTTC

V gene: TRBV7-2
D gene: NA
clone size: NA
J gene: TRBJ2-4
CDR3 protein: CASSLGSIRLGRNIQYF
CDR3 DNA: TGTGCCAGCAGCTTAGGGTCTATACGGTTGGGGAGGAACATTCAGTACTTC

V gene: TRBV7-9
D gene: NA
clone size: NA
J gene: TRBJ1-2
CDR3 protein: CASSEETKTPGYTF
CDR3 DNA: TGTGCCAGCAGCGAAGAAACGAAGACCCCTGGCTACACCTTC

V gene: TRBV7-2
D gene: TRBD2
clone size: NA
J gene: TRBJ2-7
CDR3 protein: CASSLEIAGPSYEQYF
CDR3 DNA: TGTGCCAGCAGCTTAGAAATAGCGGGACCCTCCTACGAGCAGTACTTC

V gene: TRBV29-1
D gene: NA
clone size: NA
J gene: TRBJ2-7
CDR3 protein: CSVEINKNTESEQYF
CDR3 DNA: TGCAGCGTTGAGATCAACAAAAATACGGAAAGCGAGCAGTACTTC

V gene: TRBV27
D gene: NA
clone size: NA
J gene: TRBJ1-1
CDR3 protein: CASSLSGSAEAFF
CDR3 DNA: TGTGCCAGCAGTTTATCTGGGTCCGCAGAGGCTTTCTTT

V gene: TRBV27
D gene: NA
clone size: NA
J gene: TRBJ2-7
CDR3 protein: CASSEGYEQYF
CDR3 DNA: TGTGCCAGCTCGGAGGGATACGAGCAGTACTTC

V gene: TRBV11-3
D gene: NA
clone size: NA
J gene: TRBJ2-7
CDR3 protein: CASSAPGDEQYF
CDR3 DNA: TGTGCCAGCAGCGCCCCAGGGGACGAGCAGTACTTC

V gene: TRBV23-1
D gene: TRBD1
clone size: once
J gene: TRBJ2-5
CDR3 protein: CASRPSGPGTGPYQETQYF
CDR3 DNA: TGCGCCAGCAGACCCTCCGGGCCCGGGACAGGGCCTTACCAAGAGACCCAGTACTTC

V gene: TRBV27
D gene: NA
clone size: NA
J gene: TRBJ1-1
CDR3 protein: CASSLWGGGLPEAFF
CDR3 DNA: TGTGCCAGCAGTTTGTGGGGAGGGGGTCTACCTGAAGCTTTCTTT

V gene: TRBV5-4
D gene: NA
clone size: NA
J gene: TRBJ2-7
CDR3 protein: CASSLARVTTYEQYF
CDR3 DNA: TGTGCCAGCAGCTTGGCCAGGGTTACGACCTACGAGCAGTACTTC

V gene: TRBV19
D gene: TRBD1
clone size: NA
J gene: TRBJ2-5
CDR3 protein: CASRQGETQYF
CDR3 DNA: TGTGCCAGTAGACAGGGGGAGACCCAGTACTTC

V gene: TRBV6-5
D gene: NA
clone size: NA
J gene: TRBJ2-5
CDR3 protein: CASSSGTTPQETQYF
CDR3 DNA: TGTGCCAGCAGTTCCGGGACAACACCACAAGAGACCCAGTACTTC

V gene: TRBV28
D gene: TRBD2
clone size: NA
J gene: TRBJ2-7
CDR3 protein: CASTEGLDVEQYF
CDR3 DNA: TGTGCCAGCACGGAAGGACTAGACGTCGAGCAGTACTTC

V gene: TRBV7-2
D gene: NA
clone size: NA
J gene: TRBJ1-3
CDR3 protein: CASSLDLGGAGNTIYF
CDR3 DNA: TGTGCCAGCAGCTTAGATCTTGGTGGAGCAGGAAACACCATATATTTT

V gene: TRBV28
D gene: NA
clone size: NA
J gene: TRBJ2-7
CDR3 protein: CASIPGLSYEQYF
CDR3 DNA: TGTGCCAGCATTCCGGGCCTCTCCTACGAGCAGTACTTC

V gene: TRBV13
D gene: NA
clone size: NA
J gene: TRBJ2-7
CDR3 protein: CASSLAEEQYF
CDR3 DNA: TGTGCCAGCAGCTTAGCGGAGGAGCAGTACTTC

V gene: TRBV30
D gene: TRBD1
clone size: NA
J gene: TRBJ2-6
CDR3 protein: CAWSVRPKGAGFGANVLTF
CDR3 DNA: TGTGCCTGGAGTGTACGACCGAAGGGGGCTGGCTTCGGGGCCAACGTCCTGACTTTC